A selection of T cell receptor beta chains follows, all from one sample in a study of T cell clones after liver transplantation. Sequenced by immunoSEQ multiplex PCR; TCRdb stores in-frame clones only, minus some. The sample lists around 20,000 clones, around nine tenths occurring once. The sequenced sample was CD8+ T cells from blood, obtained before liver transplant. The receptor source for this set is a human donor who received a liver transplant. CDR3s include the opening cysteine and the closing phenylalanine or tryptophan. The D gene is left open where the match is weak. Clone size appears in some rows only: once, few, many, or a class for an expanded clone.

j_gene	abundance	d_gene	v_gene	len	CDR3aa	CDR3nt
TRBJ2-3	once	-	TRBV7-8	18	CASSSSASWEGVTDTQYF	TGTGCCAGCAGCTCCTCAGCAAGCTGGGAGGGGGTAACAGATACGCAGTATTTT
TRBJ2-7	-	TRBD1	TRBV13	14	CASSPGTGRYEQYF	TGTGCCAGCAGCCCTGGGACAGGGCGCTACGAGCAGTACTTC
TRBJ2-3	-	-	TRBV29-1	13	CSASAGEADTQYF	TGCAGCGCATCGGCAGGGGAGGCAGATACGCAGTATTTT
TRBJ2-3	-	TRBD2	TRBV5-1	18	CASSLAEIAGPSTDTQYF	TGCGCCAGCAGCTTGGCCGAAATAGCGGGGCCTAGCACAGATACGCAGTATTTT
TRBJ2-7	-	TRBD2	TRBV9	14	CASSVGLAAHEQYF	TGTGCCAGCAGCGTAGGGCTAGCGGCCCACGAGCAGTACTTC
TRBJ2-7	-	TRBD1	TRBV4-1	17	CASSQEEGQGVAYEQYF	TGCGCCAGCAGCCAAGAGGAAGGGCAGGGGGTCGCCTACGAGCAGTACTTC
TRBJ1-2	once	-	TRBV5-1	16	CASSLGSPSTNYGYTF	TGCGCCAGCAGCTTGGGCAGCCCCTCGACTAACTATGGCTACACCTTC
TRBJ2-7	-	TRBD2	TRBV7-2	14	CASSEGLAGYEQYF	TGTGCCAGCAGCGAAGGACTAGCGGGCTACGAGCAGTACTTC
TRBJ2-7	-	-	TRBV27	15	CASSLSGSSGYEQYF	TGTGCCAGCAGTTTATCAGGTAGTTCCGGGTACGAGCAGTACTTC
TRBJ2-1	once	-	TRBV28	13	CASSFMTNNEQFF	TGTGCCAGCAGTTTTATGACGAACAATGAGCAGTTCTTC
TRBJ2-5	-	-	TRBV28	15	CASSPEGDREETQYF	TGTGCCAGCAGTCCCGAGGGGGATAGGGAAGAGACCCAGTACTTC
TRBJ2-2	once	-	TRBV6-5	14	CASTSASGAGELFF	TGTGCCAGCACTTCCGCAAGTGGGGCCGGGGAGCTGTTTTTT
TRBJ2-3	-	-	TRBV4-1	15	CASSQEGPSTDTQYF	TGCGCCAGCAGCCAAGAGGGGCCAAGCACAGATACGCAGTATTTT
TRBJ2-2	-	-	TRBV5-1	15	CASSFGVRGAGELFF	TGCGCCAGCAGCTTCGGGGTTCGGGGCGCCGGGGAGCTGTTTTTT
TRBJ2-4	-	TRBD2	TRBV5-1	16	CASSWLAGGPGNIQYF	TGCGCCAGCAGCTGGCTAGCGGGAGGGCCCGGAAACATTCAGTACTTC
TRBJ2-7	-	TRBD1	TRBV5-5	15	CASSDLRDRGYEQYF	TGTGCCAGCAGCGACCTTAGGGACAGGGGTTACGAGCAGTACTTC
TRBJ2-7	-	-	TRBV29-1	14	CSVVDSGGSYEQYF	TGCAGCGTTGTGGATAGCGGAGGCTCCTACGAGCAGTACTTC
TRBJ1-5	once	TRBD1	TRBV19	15	CASSLTGGWMQPQHF	TGTGCCAGTAGTCTTACAGGGGGCTGGATGCAGCCCCAGCATTTT
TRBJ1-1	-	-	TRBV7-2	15	CASSPEGGGYTEAFF	TGTGCCAGCAGCCCCGAGGGAGGGGGGTACACTGAAGCTTTCTTT
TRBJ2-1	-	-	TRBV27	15	CASSLGLLAGNEQFF	TGTGCCAGCAGTTTGGGGCTCCTTGCAGGCAATGAGCAGTTCTTC
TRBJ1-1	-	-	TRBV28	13	CASSLGVNTEAFF	TGTGCCAGCAGTTTAGGGGTGAACACTGAAGCTTTCTTT
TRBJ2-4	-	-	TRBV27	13	CASSRTVENIQYF	TGTGCCAGCAGTAGGACCGTAGAAAACATTCAGTACTTC
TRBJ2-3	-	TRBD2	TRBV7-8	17	CASSSGLAGTEADTQYF	TGTGCCAGCAGCTCAGGACTAGCGGGGACCGAGGCAGATACGCAGTATTTT
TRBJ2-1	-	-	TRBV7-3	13	CASSFWMTNEQFF	TGTGCCAGCAGCTTTTGGATGACAAATGAGCAGTTCTTC
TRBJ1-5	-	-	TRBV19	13	CASNGILGPPQHF	TGTGCCAGTAACGGGATCCTAGGGCCGCCCCAGCATTTT
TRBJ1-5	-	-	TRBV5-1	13	CASSLAPEQPQHF	TGCGCCAGCAGCTTGGCCCCGGAGCAGCCCCAGCATTTT
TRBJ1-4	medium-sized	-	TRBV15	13	CAARLGRGEKLFF	TGTGCCGCCCGCCTGGGGCGCGGTGAAAAACTGTTTTTT
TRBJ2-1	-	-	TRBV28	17	CASSPPPRDFTWNEQFF	TGTGCCAGCAGTCCTCCGCCTCGGGACTTCACCTGGAATGAGCAGTTCTTC
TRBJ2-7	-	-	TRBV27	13	CASRDGRTGEQYF	TGTGCCAGCAGGGACGGACGAACGGGGGAGCAGTACTTC
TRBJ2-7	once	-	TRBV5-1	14	CASSFAGAPGEQYF	TGCGCCAGCAGCTTTGCAGGAGCCCCTGGCGAGCAGTACTTC
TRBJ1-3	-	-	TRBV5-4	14	CASSLDRVGNTIYF	TGTGCCAGCAGCTTGGACAGGGTAGGAAACACCATATATTTT
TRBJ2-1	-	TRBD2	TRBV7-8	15	CASSLSGRNDNEQFF	TGTGCCAGCAGCTTAAGCGGGAGAAACGACAATGAGCAGTTCTTC
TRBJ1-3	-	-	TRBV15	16	CATSRVDLSSGNTIYF	TGTGCCACCAGCAGAGTCGATTTGAGCTCTGGAAACACCATATATTTT
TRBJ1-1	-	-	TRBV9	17	CASSVVAGSGGDTEAFF	TGTGCCAGCAGCGTAGTGGCGGGGTCTGGGGGGGACACTGAAGCTTTCTTT
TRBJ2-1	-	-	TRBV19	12	CASSSPGNEQFF	TGTGCCAGTAGCTCCCCTGGGAATGAGCAGTTCTTC
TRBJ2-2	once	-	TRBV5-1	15	CASSLSGDKAGELFF	TGCGCCAGCAGCCTATCGGGAGACAAGGCCGGGGAGCTGTTTTTT
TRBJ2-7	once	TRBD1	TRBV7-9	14	CASSLGTGAYEQYF	TGTGCCAGCAGCTTGGGGACAGGGGCCTACGAGCAGTACTTC
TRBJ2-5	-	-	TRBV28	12	CASSGVQETQYF	TGTGCCAGCAGCGGCGTTCAAGAGACCCAGTACTTC
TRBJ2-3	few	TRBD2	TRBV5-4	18	CASSLGVTSGRSTDTQYF	TGTGCCAGCAGCTTGGGAGTCACTAGCGGGAGGAGCACAGATACGCAGTATTTT
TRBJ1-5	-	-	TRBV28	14	CASTFPPSNQPQHF	TGTGCCAGCACTTTCCCCCCCAGCAATCAGCCCCAGCATTTT
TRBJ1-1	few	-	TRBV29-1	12	CSVLVMNTEAFF	TGCAGCGTTTTAGTGATGAACACTGAAGCTTTCTTT
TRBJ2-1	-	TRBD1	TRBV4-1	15	CASSQDGTGYNEQFF	TGCGCCAGCAGCCAAGACGGGACAGGGTATAATGAGCAGTTCTTC
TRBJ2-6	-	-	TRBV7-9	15	CASSWTFSGANVLTF	TGTGCCAGCAGCTGGACCTTCTCTGGGGCCAACGTCCTGACTTTC
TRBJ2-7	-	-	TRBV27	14	CASAVGLRLYEQYF	TGTGCCAGCGCCGTGGGACTGCGGCTATACGAGCAGTACTTC
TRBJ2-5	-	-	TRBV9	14	CASSAWDSQETQYF	TGTGCCAGCAGCGCCTGGGACTCACAAGAGACCCAGTACTTC
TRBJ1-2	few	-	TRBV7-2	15	CASSLSAFEDYGYTF	TGTGCCAGCAGCTTGTCGGCCTTCGAGGACTATGGCTACACCTTC
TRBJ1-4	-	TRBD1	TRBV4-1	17	CASSQGQGAWANEKLFF	TGCGCCAGCAGCCAAGGACAGGGGGCCTGGGCTAATGAAAAACTGTTTTTT
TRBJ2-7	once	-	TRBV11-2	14	CASSSGTLTYEQYF	TGTGCCAGCAGCTCCGGGACACTTACCTACGAGCAGTACTTC
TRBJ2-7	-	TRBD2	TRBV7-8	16	CASSLSTSGSINEQYF	TGTGCCAGCAGCCTCTCGACTAGCGGGAGCATCAACGAGCAGTACTTC
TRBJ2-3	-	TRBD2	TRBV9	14	CASSVGGSTDTQYF	TGTGCCAGCAGCGTGGGGGGGAGCACAGATACGCAGTATTTT
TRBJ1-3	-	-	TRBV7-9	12	CASGPGGNTIYF	TGTGCCAGCGGGCCGGGGGGAAACACCATATATTTT
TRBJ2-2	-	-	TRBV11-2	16	CASSFLIGVDTGELFF	TGTGCCAGCAGCTTTTTGATCGGGGTGGACACCGGGGAGCTGTTTTTT